Presented here are 2 T cell receptor beta chains from one specimen sequenced in a study of T cells expressing NK-cell markers. One entry per CDR3 protein, without DNA, is what TCRdb gives after re-calling the 5' RACE reads. The sample data list some 110,000 distinct CDR3 sequences. The specimen was blood T cells: a sorted CD56 or NKG2C T cell subset, CD4+ or CD8+ T cells, or bulk PBMC T cells (not recorded which). The receptors were sampled from a woman between 18 and 75 years old in good health.

This chain uses TRBV19 with TRBJ2-7; TCRdb outputs TRBD1, but without DNA this stays unchecked. Germline CDR1 is LNHDA and CDR2 is SQIVND (reference sequence). The CDR3 is 15 amino acids. The CDR3 sequence: CASSFDRDSLYEQYF.

The V and J genes are TRBV19 and TRBJ2-1; TCRdb's D gene call, TRBD1, goes unchecked for lack of DNA. Looked up from germline, CDR1 is LNHDA and CDR2 is SQIVND (reference sequence). CDR3 length: 13 residues. CDR3 protein: CASSITPGPEQFF. The full variable domain, with the rest looked up from reference TRBV19 and TRBJ2-1, is DGGITQSPKYLFRKEGQNVTLSCEQNLNHDAMYWYRQDPGQGLRLIYYSQIVNDFQKGDIAEGYSVSREKKESFPLTVTSAQKNPTAFYLCASSITPGPEQFFGPGTRLTVL.